This T cell receptor (beta chain) was identified during a study of T cell repertoires in cytomegalovirus infection. TCRdb redid the calling of the reads with MiXCR, one entry per CDR3 protein. The table has about 470,000 distinct CDR3 sequences, about 39% seen once. Per germline, CDR1 LNHDA and CDR2 SQIVND (reference sequence). The CDR3 runs 14 residues. Points on this clonotype: Its antigen remains unknown. Germline and junction disagree at one end, which may indicate a read error.

The TCR comes from a human donor in good health (CMV status not recorded). Some clones in this sample may be carry-over from other donors' samples. This sequence joins TRBV19 and TRBJ2-1; 8 nucleotides match TRBD2. Sample: cultured PBMCs, taken from culture after CMV antigen stimulation. CDR3 amino acids: CASSLDRASGPWIF. The CDR3 region has the DNA TGTGCCAGTAGTTTAGACCGGGCTAGCGGGCCCTGGATCTTC.